This T cell receptor beta chain was identified during a study of regulatory T cells in long-lasting Graves disease. Germline CDR1 SGHNT, CDR2 YENEEA. The CDR3 is 16 amino acids. With 4 bases removed from V and 5 bases from J, the gap between germline ends came to 17 bases. As for time point: persistent/refractory GD, antithyroid drugs over 5 years with positive TRAb. Scientists built the TCR library using RNA that was extracted from PBMCs. A peripheral blood sample, roughly 8.5 milliliters in volume, was drawn into EDTA tubes. Study-wide results and caveats: The study examined only peripheral blood, not thyroid tissue. Sharing of public clonotypes was greater in persistent patients (about 2,500) than in new patients (approximately 940). Persistent disease favored TRBV28, TRBJ1-2 and TRBJ2-5.

Combining iRepertoire HTBI primers with Arm-PCR of CDR3 regions, the authors built TCR beta libraries. A single record per CDR3 protein comes from TCRdb applying MiXCR to the multiplex PCR reads. The sample holds about 470,000 distinct CDR3 sequences, roughly a fifth seen once. As regards this clonotype: The target antigen is unknown.

Here the sequenced sample was peripheral blood mononuclear cells (PBMCs), taken when the disease was refractory, from a patient treated with antithyroid drugs. This chain connects TRBV11-3 to TRBJ2-2; TRBD1 or TRBD2 may be the D gene (5 bases each). The source is a female donor with Graves disease. The CDR3 is CASSYSLGVYTGELFF. Here the CDR3 DNA reads TGTGCCAGCAGCTATTCCCTGGGGGTGTATACCGGGGAGCTGTTTTTT.